Included here is one T cell receptor beta chain sequence, with context. This sample was taken from a study of shared clonotypes between healthy human individuals. CDR1 is LNHNV, CDR2 YYDKDF, per germline (reference sequence). Between the trimmed V and J ends, which lost 0 bases and 6 bases, there was a span of 13 bases. This CDR3 has 15 residues. Sequencing used immunoSEQ multiplex PCR; TCRdb keeps in-frame clones, though not all of them. The data hold roughly 890,000 clones, with about 91% observed a single time. Positive CCR7 selection of CD45RO-negative cells yielded the naive CD8 cells, and terminally differentiated effector memory CD45RA+ cells were excluded.

The sample consisted of naive CD8+ T cells sorted from blood. This clonotype was sampled from a man aged 30-40 years in good health. V and J are TRBV15 and TRBJ2-3; D is perhaps TRBD2 (5 bases). CDR3 bases: TGTGCCACCAGCAGAGATATTGCGGGTGATGATACGCAGTATTTT. It yields the protein CATSRDIAGDDTQYF.